This T cell receptor (beta chain) stems from a study of OX40 agonist ivuxolimab in advanced cancers. Germline V lookup: CDR1 MNHEY, CDR2 SMNVEV (reference sequence). V was pared by 0 bases and J by 7 bases, with 15 bases between. The CDR3 spans 16 residues. The data were produced by immunoSEQ multiplex PCR, yet TCRdb's version contains in-frame clones alone and is incomplete. The table has more than 100,000 clones, 93% seen once. This receptor was obtained from an adult with an advanced solid tumor such as melanoma, head and neck, liver or kidney cancer. The source material was CD4+ or CD8+ T cells sorted from blood, sampled in a trial of the OX40 agonist ivuxolimab. The V call is TRBV27, the J call TRBJ2-2; tentatively, D is TRBD2 (5 bases). The CDR3 region is CASSLSVASISGELFF. The CDR3, as DNA: TGTGCCAGCAGTTTATCGGTGGCTAGCATAAGCGGGGAGCTGTTTTTT.